The 27 T cell receptor beta chains below were found in one sample sequenced in a study of response to subunit inactivated influenza vaccine. TCRdb re-analysed the RT-PCR reads in MiXCR, keeping a single row per CDR3 protein. The table lists over 450,000 distinct CDR3 sequences, about an eighth of them singletons. The source material was PBMCs from blood, sampled 40 to 50 days after vaccination. These receptors originate from a man aged 50 to 60 who received an inactivated influenza vaccine.

The V and J genes are TRBV5-1 and TRBJ2-7; 10 bases agree with TRBD2. Germline V lookup: CDR1 SGHRS, CDR2 YFSETQ. The CDR3 totals 15 residues. J was trimmed by 5 bases and V by 0 bases; bases with no gene match: 5. DNA of the CDR3: TGCGCCAGCAGCTTGGTGGCTAGCGGGAGCGACGAGCAGTACTTC. This translates into CASSLVASGSDEQYF.

V and J are TRBV29-1 and TRBJ1-5; possible D gene TRBD1, 5 bases. The germline V gene encodes CDR1 SQVTM and CDR2 ANQGSEA. Trimming stripped 7 bases from V and 2 bases from J, with 12 bases between. The CDR3 is made up of 13 amino acids. The CDR3 here is CSARVWGNQPQHF. The CDR3 DNA reads as TGCAGCGCCAGGGTGTGGGGCAATCAGCCCCAGCATTTT.

This clonotype was counted at least ten times. At one end the junction does not follow the germline gene, possibly because of a read error. The chain has TRBV7-2 and TRBJ2-1; possibly TRBD1 or TRBD2 for D (6 bases each). CDR1 and CDR2 (germline): SGHTA, FQGNSA. The CDR3 consists of 13 residues. The CDR3 DNA reads TGTGCTAGCAGCTTAGGAGGGGGCAATGAGCAGTTCTTC. Encoded protein: CASSLGGGNEQFF.

This clonotype occurred a few times. This chain connects TRBV4-2 to TRBJ2-2; no reliable D call. Trimming stripped 4 bases from V and 0 bases from J, with 18 bases between. Germline CDR1 LGHNA, CDR2 YNFKEQ. The CDR3 runs 18 residues. The CDR3 region has the DNA TGTGCCAGCAGCCTAAGAGTAAGGATATTATCGAACACCGGGGAGCTGTTTTTT. It yields the protein CASSLRVRILSNTGELFF.

Many counts were recorded for this clonotype. This chain joins TRBV5-5 and TRBJ2-2; TRBD2 might be the D (6 bases). The CDR3 spans 15 residues. The germline V gene encodes CDR1 SGHKS and CDR2 YYEKEE (reference sequence). V dropped 0 bases and J dropped 4 bases, with 10 bases sitting between them. CDR3 residues: CASSLATSPTGELFF. The CDR3 region has the DNA TGTGCCAGCAGCTTGGCGACTAGTCCCACCGGGGAGCTGTTTTTT.

The table lists this clonotype with many counts. This chain links TRBV6-2 or TRBV6-3 with TRBJ2-7, with 8 bases that match TRBD2. The CDR3 extends over 15 amino acids. Losses at the gene ends were 4 bases for V and 4 bases for J; bases not matched to a gene: 9. CDR1 MNHEY and CDR2 SVGEGT come from the germline V gene. CDR3 sequence: CASSSLEREGYEQYF. In nucleotides, the CDR3 is TGTGCCAGCAGTTCGTTGGAACGGGAGGGTTACGAGCAGTACTTC.

The rearrangement links TRBV15 to TRBJ1-2, with D possibly TRBD1 on 5 matching bases. From germline, CDR1 is LNHNV and CDR2 YYDKDF (reference sequence). The CDR3 has 17 residues. V lost 5 bases to trimming and J lost 3 bases, with 22 bases between them. CDR3 DNA sequence: TGTGCCACCAGCGGGGAGGGGACCCTTGAAGCTGACTATGGCTACACCTTC. Amino acid sequence: CATSGEGTLEADYGYTF.

In this sample, this clonotype turned up a few times. The rearrangement links TRBV10-3 to TRBJ2-3; tentative D call: TRBD2 (6 bases). Trimming took off 4 bases at V and 0 bases at J, with 11 bases between the two ends. The CDR3 is 15 amino acids. The germline V gene encodes CDR1 ENHRY and CDR2 SYGVKD. The CDR3 here is CAISGERASTDTQYF. CDR3 DNA sequence: TGTGCCATCAGTGGTGAGCGGGCGAGCACAGATACGCAGTATTTT.

The chain carries TRBV4-2 and TRBJ2-7, with D perhaps matching TRBD2 (6 bases). From germline, CDR1 is LGHNA and CDR2 YNFKEQ. Trimming took 1 base from V and 3 from J, leaving 13 bases between them. This CDR3 contains 15 residues. As DNA, the CDR3 is TGTGCCAGCAGCCAAGGGGAGGACGGATACTACGAGCAGTACTTC. This sequence encodes CASSQGEDGYYEQYF.

There are a few counts of this clonotype. This chain links TRBV20-1 with TRBJ2-3; 8 bases map to TRBD2. CDR3 size: 16 residues. CDR1 and CDR2 from the germline V gene are DFQATT and SNEGSKA (reference sequence). The J segment lost 1 base and the V segment lost 4 bases, leaving 10 bases of the junction unmatched. The CDR3 nucleotides are TGCAGTGCTATCGGGGGGGTTCCAAGGGGCACAGATACGCAGTATTTT. Protein product: CSAIGGVPRGTDTQYF.

In this sample, this clonotype turned up a few times. V gene TRBV9 combines with J gene TRBJ2-3; 9 nucleotides agree with TRBD2. Looked up from germline, CDR1 is SGDLS and CDR2 is YYNGEE. V was pared by 4 bases and J by 5 bases, with 11 bases of the junction left unmatched. The CDR3 contains 16 residues. The CDR3 protein is CASSPWTSAKVDTQYF. In DNA form, the CDR3 reads TGTGCCAGCAGCCCCTGGACTAGCGCGAAGGTAGATACGCAGTATTTT.

Many counts were recorded for this clonotype. The rearrangement uses TRBV20-1 and TRBJ2-2; D gene ambiguous. The CDR3 sequence is 15 residues long. The V gene's germline CDR1 is DFQATT and CDR2 SNEGSKA (reference sequence). V was clipped by 0 bases and J by 3 bases, with 11 bases between them. CDR3 sequence reads: CSAREARIYTGELFF. Written as DNA, the CDR3 is TGCAGTGCTAGAGAGGCAAGGATCTACACCGGGGAGCTGTTTTTT.

The rearrangement joins TRBV7-3 to TRBJ1-2; D perhaps matches TRBD1 (6 bases). The CDR3 runs to 11 residues. Germline V gives CDR1 SGHTA, CDR2 FQGTGA. The V gene lost 2 bases and the J gene lost 14 bases, with 12 bases spanning the gap. The CDR3 sequence is CASSLGGHLTF. CDR3 nucleotide sequence: TGTGCCAGCAGCTTAGGGGGCCACTTAACCTTC.

The chain links TRBV9 to TRBJ2-1; tentative D call: TRBD2 (6 bases). The CDR3 sequence is 16 residues long. Germline loops: CDR1 SGDLS, CDR2 YYNGEE. V was clipped by 1 base and J by 4 bases, with 15 bases between them. This CDR3 is CASSVNSGLSYNEQFF. Written as DNA, the CDR3 is TGTGCCAGCAGCGTAAATTCTGGACTATCGTACAATGAGCAGTTCTTC.

This clonotype was observed a handful of times. The chain links TRBV10-3 to TRBJ1-3, with a weak D call TRBD1 (5 bases). Germline V gives CDR1 ENHRY, CDR2 SYGVKD. V was pared by 3 bases and J by 1 base, with 10 bases between. CDR3 length: 15 residues. In DNA form, the CDR3 reads TGTGCCATCAGTGACGGGGGACTTTCTGGAAACACCATATATTTT. This gives the protein CAISDGGLSGNTIYF.

This clonotype was seen many times. J is TRBJ2-7 and V is TRBV2; 8 bases line up with TRBD1. The CDR3 has 17 amino acids. Germline-derived CDR1 and CDR2 are SNHLY and FYNNEI. Unmatched junction bases numbered 9, after V lost 2 bases and J lost 0 bases. In DNA, the CDR3 is TGTGCCAGCAGTGAATTTGGGGACAGGCTGACCTCCTACGAGCAGTACTTC. It encodes CASSEFGDRLTSYEQYF.

The V call is TRBV10-2, the J call TRBJ2-5; the D gene is possibly TRBD1 (6 bases). Between the trimmed V and J ends, which lost 6 bases and 5 bases, there was a span of 16 bases. CDR1 is WSHSY and CDR2 is SAAADI in the germline V gene. The CDR3 contains 14 residues. The CDR3 here is CASSQGQSGETQYF. Written as DNA, the CDR3 is TGCGCCAGCAGCCAGGGACAAAGTGGGGAGACCCAGTACTTC.

The gene calls are TRBV5-1 and TRBJ2-3; possibly TRBD2 for D (6 bases). The CDR3 runs to 14 residues. CDR1 is SGHRS, CDR2 YFSETQ, per germline. Trimming stripped 4 bases from V and 2 bases from J, with 11 bases between. CDR3 DNA sequence: TGCGCCAGCAGCCGGGGGACCTTCACAGATACGCAGTATTTT. Protein: CASSRGTFTDTQYF.

This chain links TRBV10-3 with TRBJ1-2; the D gene is possibly TRBD1 (6 bases). Germline lookup yields CDR1 ENHRY and CDR2 SYGVKD. This CDR3 region has 16 residues. The ends were cut back, 2 bases at V and 4 bases at J, with 17 bases in the middle. The CDR3 here is CAISESVRGTLYGYTF. The DNA of the CDR3 is TGTGCCATCAGTGAGAGTGTCAGGGGAACCCTCTATGGCTACACCTTC.

In its sample, this clonotype was seen a few times. The chain uses TRBV12-3 or TRBV12-4 and TRBJ1-2, with 7 nucleotides matching TRBD1. The CDR3 extends over 14 amino acids. V lost 7 bases and J lost 0; bases outside the gene matches: 5. The CDR3 nucleotides are TGTGCCAGCATCGAGGGGGCAGCTAACTATGGCTACACCTTC. Its translation is CASIEGAANYGYTF.

This clonotype was detected only a few times. The chain joins TRBV2 to TRBJ1-2; 9 bases align to TRBD1. After removal of 6 bases from V and 10 bases from J, the junction contained 6 bases not matched to a gene. Germline CDR1 reads SNHLY; CDR2 reads FYNNEI. This CDR3 spans 12 amino acids. CDR3 region: CASRADRGIYTF. CDR3 DNA: TGTGCCAGCAGGGCGGACAGGGGTATCTACACCTTC.

There are a few counts of this clonotype. The chain couples TRBV4-3 to TRBJ2-3, with D perhaps assigned TRBD1 or TRBD2 (5 bases each). V was trimmed by 4 bases and J by 10 bases, leaving 18 bases between them. This CDR3 comprises 14 residues. CDR1 LGHNA and CDR2 YSLEER come from the germline V gene. The CDR3 region has the DNA TGCGCCAGCAGCCCCACCGGGACCCTCATGGCGCAGTATTTT. Residues: CASSPTGTLMAQYF.

The V call is TRBV7-9, the J call TRBJ2-1; 7 bases line up with TRBD2. J lost 2 bases, V lost 7 bases, and 5 bases had no gene match. The CDR3 extends over 14 amino acids. The germline CDR1 and CDR2 sequences are SEHNR and FQNEAQ (reference sequence). The chain's CDR3 is CASIGGSPYNEQFF. DNA for the CDR3: TGTGCCAGCATCGGCGGGAGCCCCTACAATGAGCAGTTCTTC.

This clonotype was detected many times. The genes are TRBV20-1 and TRBJ1-5; possibly TRBD1 for D (6 bases). Trimming cost V 6 bases and J 1 base, with 7 bases left between them. Germline-derived CDR1 and CDR2 are DFQATT and SNEGSKA (reference sequence). The CDR3 extends over 12 amino acids. The CDR3 bases are TGCAGTGCACAGGGAAGCAATCAGCCCCAGCATTTT. Its protein is CSAQGSNQPQHF.

The V and J genes are TRBV3-1 and TRBJ2-1, with TRBD1 matching over 9 bases. V was pared by 2 bases and J by 2 bases, with 10 bases of the junction left unmatched. Per the germline V gene, CDR1 is LGHDT and CDR2 is YNNKEL (reference sequence). This CDR3 contains 18 residues. This CDR3 is CASSQYFRTGEAYNEQFF. As DNA, the CDR3 is TGTGCCAGCAGCCAATACTTCAGGACAGGGGAGGCCTACAATGAGCAGTTCTTC.

This clonotype has at least ten counts. This chain uses TRBV29-1 with TRBJ2-6; 7 bases are shared with TRBD1. Germline CDR1 and CDR2: SQVTM and ANQGSEA. This CDR3 contains 16 residues. Germline trimming cut 3 bases from V and 2 bases from J; bases unmatched to any gene: 7. In nucleotides, the CDR3 is TGCAGCGTTGATGTAGGGGGCATAACTGGGGCCAACGTCCTGACTTTC. Protein product: CSVDVGGITGANVLTF.

The table lists this clonotype with a few counts. The CDR3 protein is CASSSLTPTEAFF. In DNA form, the CDR3 reads TGTGCCAGCAGTTCACTGACGCCCACTGAAGCTTTCTTT. V and J are TRBV12-3 or TRBV12-4 and TRBJ1-1; D remains ambiguous. The V gene lost 4 bases and the J gene lost 4 bases, with 10 bases spanning the gap. The CDR3 has 13 residues.